The 31 T cell receptor beta chains below all came from one sample that was sequenced in a study of CD8 T cells in Susac syndrome. Reverse transcription of roughly 0.45 to 1 ug RNA used random hexamers. TCRdb recomputed calls from the immunoSEQ multiplex PCR reads with MiXCR, one row per CDR3 protein. The sample carries around 300,000 distinct CDR3 sequences, roughly nine tenths recorded once. The sample was CD4+ T cells from PBMCs. All receptors derive from a human donor with multiple sclerosis.

Only a few counts were recorded for this clonotype. The chain carries TRBV28 and TRBJ2-7; 8 nucleotides align to TRBD1. Germline values: CDR1 MDHEN, CDR2 SYDVKM. The CDR3 has 13 amino acids. V gave up 7 bases and J gave up 2 bases; unmatched junction bases: 4. DNA of the CDR3: TGTGCCAGCACCCTCAGGGGGCCCTACGAGCAGTACTTC. Its translation: CASTLRGPYEQYF.

The genes are TRBV6-5 and TRBJ2-5; D call uncertain. In germline, CDR1 is MNHEY, CDR2 SVGAGI. The CDR3 is 13 amino acids. V lost 7 bases and J lost 6, with 15 bases in between. The CDR3 spells CASTDDALKTQYF. In nucleotides, the CDR3 is TGTGCCAGCACCGATGACGCCCTAAAGACCCAGTACTTC.

The CDR3 loop reads CSARDPALTGEQYF. CDR3 nucleotide sequence: TGCAGTGCTAGAGATCCCGCGCTAACGGGCGAGCAGTATTTT. This chain joins TRBV20-1 and TRBJ2-3; unclear D gene. The CDR3 runs 14 residues. Looked up from germline, CDR1 is DFQATT and CDR2 is SNEGSKA (reference sequence). V lost 0 bases, J lost 11 bases, and 18 bases lay in between.

The gene calls are TRBV6-5 and TRBJ2-7, with a tentative D call TRBD1 (5 bases). The germline CDR1 and CDR2 sequences are MNHEY and SVGAGI. V was trimmed by 0 bases and J by 1 base, leaving 16 bases between them. The CDR3 totals 17 residues. The CDR3 protein is CASSYSDMAGSSYEQYF. The CDR3 DNA follows: TGTGCCAGCAGTTACTCGGACATGGCAGGGTCGTCCTACGAGCAGTACTTC.

The CDR3 is CASSHPGQNYGYTF. DNA for the CDR3: TGCGCCAGCAGTCATCCGGGACAGAACTATGGCTACACCTTC. This rearrangement joins TRBV23-1 to TRBJ1-2, with 7 bases that match TRBD1. TRBV23-1 carries the ORF label, with uncertain function. CDR3 length: 14 residues. The V and J ends lost 3 bases and 2 bases, in that order; junction bases with no gene match: 3.

The chain carries TRBV7-2 and TRBJ2-4; D gene uncertain. The germline V gene has CDR1 SGHTA and CDR2 FQGNSA. This CDR3 spans 12 amino acids. Trimming removed 2 bases from V and 9 bases from J, with 8 bases in between. This chain's CDR3 is CASSLSPGIQYF. As DNA, the CDR3 is TGTGCCAGCAGCTTATCTCCGGGCATTCAGTACTTC.

The CDR3 DNA follows: TGCGCCAGCAGCTACAGACTTTGGGGCACTGAAGCTTTCTTT. This gives the protein CASSYRLWGTEAFF. The chain carries TRBV5-1 and TRBJ1-1; D ambiguous. The CDR3 contains 14 residues. Germline CDR1 SGHRS, CDR2 YFSETQ. V gave up 3 bases and J gave up 4 bases, with 13 bases separating them.

This CDR3 reads CASGPTSGFYEQYF. The CDR3 DNA reads as TGTGCCAGCGGACCCACTAGCGGGTTCTACGAGCAGTACTTC. The V and J genes are TRBV7-9 and TRBJ2-7; TRBD2 aligns across 9 bases. This CDR3 is built from 14 residues. Germline V gene data show CDR1 as SEHNR and CDR2 as FQNEAQ (reference sequence). The trim removed 8 bases at V and 3 bases at J, leaving 8 bases unmatched.

This sequence joins TRBV6-2 or TRBV6-3 and TRBJ1-5; TRBD1 matches 7 bases. CDR1 is MNHEY, CDR2 SVGEGT, per germline. Trimming took 4 bases from V and 8 from J; bases not matched to a gene: 5. This CDR3 has 13 residues. In DNA, the CDR3 is TGTGCCAGCAGTTTTGACAGGGTTAAGCCCCAGCATTTT. Encoded protein: CASSFDRVKPQHF.

This chain connects TRBV3-1 to TRBJ1-1; no clear D gene. V lost 4 bases to trimming and J lost 4 bases, with 4 bases between them. The CDR3 has 11 residues. CDR1 LGHDT and CDR2 YNNKEL come from the germline V gene (reference sequence). The CDR3 region has the DNA TGTGCCAGCAGCCGAAGCACTGAAGCTTTCTTT. Translation gives CASSRSTEAFF. Complete variable domain (other parts from reference TRBV3-1 and TRBJ1-1): DTAVSQTPKYLVTQMGNDKSIKCEQNLGHDTMYWYKQDSKKFLKIMFSYNNKELIINETVPNRFSPKSPDKAHLNLHINSLELGDSAVYFCASSRSTEAFFGQGTRLTVV.

The chain is built from TRBV19 and TRBJ2-3; 12 bases are shared with TRBD1. The CDR3 consists of 16 residues. V lost 0 bases, J lost 4 bases, and 2 bases stayed unmatched. From germline, CDR1 is LNHDA and CDR2 SQIVND (reference sequence). The CDR3 loop is CASSIEGQGAADTQYF. The CDR3 DNA follows: TGTGCCAGTAGTATAGAGGGACAGGGGGCCGCAGATACGCAGTATTTT.

This chain links TRBV4-1 with TRBJ2-3; TRBD1 or TRBD2 may be the D gene (5 bases each). The CDR3 sequence is 17 residues long. Germline CDR1 MGHRA, CDR2 YSYEKL. The germline V and J ends were trimmed by 0 bases and 2 bases, with 15 bases remaining between them. This chain's CDR3 is CASSQEGTAAATDTQYF. The CDR3 region has the DNA TGCGCCAGCAGCCAAGAAGGGACCGCCGCGGCCACAGATACGCAGTATTTT.

The V call is TRBV30, the J call TRBJ1-1, with unresolved D. Germline V CDR1 and CDR2: GTSNPN, SVGIG (reference sequence). Trimming cost V 5 bases and J 5 bases, with 18 bases left between them. The CDR3 consists of 14 residues. In nucleotides, the CDR3 is TGTGCCTGGGCTTATGAGAGGCTCCGGACTGAAGCTTTCTTT. Encoded protein: CAWAYERLRTEAFF.

V and J are TRBV20-1 and TRBJ1-2, with unresolved D. There are 11 residues in the CDR3. The germline V gene has CDR1 DFQATT and CDR2 SNEGSKA (reference sequence). V was clipped by 7 bases and J by 0 bases, with 6 bases between them. The DNA for the CDR3 is TGCAGTGGTCGAGCTAACTATGGCTACACCTTC. As protein: CSGRANYGYTF.

V gene TRBV7-3 combines with J gene TRBJ2-2; unclear D gene. Trimming left V 4 bases short and J 3 bases short, with 15 bases between. The V gene's germline CDR1 is SGHTA and CDR2 FQGTGA. The CDR3 runs to 16 residues. This CDR3 is CASSSPAGRYTGELFF. DNA for the CDR3: TGTGCCAGCAGCTCACCGGCTGGCAGGTACACCGGGGAGCTGTTTTTT.

The V call is TRBV30, the J call TRBJ2-7, with 10 bases identical to TRBD2. CDR3 size: 21 residues. J was trimmed by 4 bases and V by 0 bases; bases with no gene match: 24. The germline V gene encodes CDR1 GTSNPN and CDR2 SVGIG (reference sequence). The CDR3, as DNA: TGTGCCTGGAGTGTACTCGGATCTCTAGCGGGAGCCTCCCGAACCCGTTACGAGCAGTACTTC. Encoded protein: CAWSVLGSLAGASRTRYEQYF. Supplemented by reference TRBV30 and TRBJ2-7, the full variable domain reads SQTIHQWPATLVQPVGSPLSLECTVEGTSNPNLYWYRQAAGRGLQLLFYSVGIGQISSEVPQNLSASRPQDRQFILSSKKLLLSDSGFYLCAWSVLGSLAGASRTRYEQYFGPGTRLTVT.

CDR3: CASSQGLGVAGELFF. CDR3 DNA: TGTGCCAGCAGTCAGGGACTCGGCGTTGCCGGGGAGCTGTTTTTT. This chain links TRBV12-3 or TRBV12-4 with TRBJ2-2; tentative D call: TRBD2 (6 bases). The CDR3 is 15 amino acids. Trimming removed 5 bases from V and 6 bases from J, with 16 bases in between.

The rearrangement joins TRBV12-3 or TRBV12-4 to TRBJ1-1, with 7 bases aligning to TRBD1. Trimming removed 6 bases from V and 5 bases from J; junction bases left unmatched: 15. The length of the CDR3 is 16 residues. The CDR3 DNA is TGTGCCAGCAGCCGGAACAGGGGCGTAAGTGCAACTGAAGCTTTCTTT. This gives the protein CASSRNRGVSATEAFF.

J is TRBJ2-7 and V is TRBV3-1, with D tentatively TRBD2 (5 bases). The CDR3 contains 14 residues. The V end was cut by 1 base, the J end by 0 bases, with 7 bases between. Germline V lookup: CDR1 LGHDT, CDR2 YNNKEL (reference sequence). DNA for the CDR3: TGTGCCAGCAGCCAAGTCGGGGTCTCCTACGAGCAGTACTTC. Translation: CASSQVGVSYEQYF.

The genes are TRBV29-1 and TRBJ2-5; weak D call: TRBD2 (6 bases). The CDR3 has 16 amino acids. V lost 4 bases to trimming and J lost 3 bases, with 21 bases between them. The V gene's germline CDR1 is SQVTM and CDR2 ANQGSEA. The chain's CDR3 is CSVAGLPSVGEETQYF. Here the CDR3 DNA reads TGCAGCGTTGCGGGACTTCCCTCGGTGGGCGAAGAGACCCAGTACTTC.

The table lists this clonotype with a count of one. The chain recombines TRBV23-1 with TRBJ2-3; tentative D call: TRBD2 (5 bases). TRBV23-1 is identified as an open reading frame with a role that is uncertain. V lost 1 base and J 0 bases, leaving 17 bases between the germline ends. This CDR3 has 18 residues. CDR3 DNA sequence: TGCGCCAGCAGTCAATGGATTGAGACCTGGACTAGCACAGATACGCAGTATTTT. Translating it yields CASSQWIETWTSTDTQYF.

This clonotype was recorded only once. The J gene is TRBJ2-3, the V gene TRBV9; 12 bases map to TRBD2. The CDR3 length is 17 residues. Germline trimming cut 2 bases from V and 4 bases from J; bases unmatched to any gene: 8. Germline V gives CDR1 SGDLS, CDR2 YYNGEE. The CDR3 nucleotides are TGTGCCAGCAGCGTGGCTGCTAGCGGGGGGGCCCCAGATACGCAGTATTTT. Its translation is CASSVAASGGAPDTQYF.

The V call is TRBV18, the J call TRBJ2-3; the match to TRBD2 covers 14 bases. Per the germline V gene, CDR1 is KGHSH and CDR2 is LQKENI. V dropped 0 bases and J dropped 2; count of bases not matched to a gene: 10. The CDR3 has 20 amino acids. CDR3 in amino acids: CASSPPPRMTSGGATDTQYF. In nucleotides, the CDR3 is TGTGCCAGCTCACCACCCCCTCGTATGACTAGCGGGGGGGCCACAGATACGCAGTATTTT.

The genes are TRBV2 and TRBJ2-2, with a tentative D call TRBD2 (6 bases). The V and J ends lost 5 bases and 0 bases respectively, with 13 bases between them. The germline gives CDR1 SNHLY, CDR2 FYNNEI. This CDR3 is built from 16 residues. The CDR3 is CASSSTRLANTGELFF. CDR3 sequence (DNA): TGTGCCAGCAGTTCCACCAGACTAGCGAACACCGGGGAGCTGTTTTTT.

The chain carries TRBV30 and TRBJ1-2; D unclear. Germline CDR1 is GTSNPN and CDR2 is SVGIG (reference sequence). The CDR3 is 12 amino acids. The ends were cut back, 0 bases at V and 7 bases at J, with 9 bases in the middle. The CDR3 is CAWSVVEAGYTF. The CDR3 nucleotides are TGTGCCTGGAGTGTAGTCGAGGCTGGCTACACCTTC.

The rearrangement joins TRBV30 to TRBJ2-7; 9 bases align to TRBD1. J was trimmed by 6 bases and V by 3 bases; bases with no gene match: 9. The CDR3 is made up of 14 amino acids. Germline V gene data show CDR1 as GTSNPN and CDR2 as SVGIG (reference sequence). Here the CDR3 reads CAWREQGALFEQYF. The CDR3, as DNA: TGTGCCTGGAGGGAACAGGGGGCGTTATTCGAGCAGTACTTC. Using reference TRBV30 and TRBJ2-7 for the parts outside the CDR3, the full variable domain is SQTIHQWPATLVQPVGSPLSLECTVEGTSNPNLYWYRQAAGRGLQLLFYSVGIGQISSEVPQNLSASRPQDRQFILSSKKLLLSDSGFYLCAWREQGALFEQYFGPGTRLTVT.

This clonotype has more than one count but fewer than ten. The V gene is TRBV5-6, the J gene TRBJ2-7; D gene unclear. CDR3 length equals 13 residues. With 1 base removed from V and 0 bases from J, the gap between germline ends came to 5 bases. The V gene's germline CDR1 is SGHDT and CDR2 YYEEEE. The CDR3, as DNA: TGTGCCAGCAGCTTGTTTGACTCCTACGAGCAGTACTTC. As protein: CASSLFDSYEQYF.

V gene TRBV7-9 combines with J gene TRBJ2-1; D ambiguous. With 0 bases removed from V and 3 bases from J, the gap between germline ends came to 15 bases. Per the germline V gene, CDR1 is SEHNR and CDR2 is FQNEAQ (reference sequence). This CDR3 comprises 17 residues. Here the CDR3 reads CASSLAGFKLNYNEQFF. CDR3 sequence (DNA): TGTGCCAGCAGCTTAGCAGGGTTCAAACTAAACTACAATGAGCAGTTCTTC.

The chain carries TRBV20-1 and TRBJ2-7; D might be TRBD2 (6 bases). Germline lookup yields CDR1 DFQATT and CDR2 SNEGSKA (reference sequence). Trimming left V 1 base short and J 3 bases short, with 19 bases between. The length of the CDR3 is 16 residues. The CDR3 region has the DNA TGCAGTGCTAGAGCTCTAAATGGGGTGGGGGGCTACGAGCAGTACTTC. Translated, it gives CSARALNGVGGYEQYF.

The V and J genes are TRBV19 and TRBJ1-1; D perhaps matches TRBD1 (5 bases). CDR3 length: 13 amino acids. V was pared by 2 bases and J by 10 bases, with 14 bases between. Per the germline V gene, CDR1 is LNHDA and CDR2 is SQIVND (reference sequence). The CDR3 DNA reads TGTGCCAGTAGTATAACAGGCCTGGAGGCAGCTTTCTTT. Its protein product is CASSITGLEAAFF.

The table lists this clonotype with a few counts. V usage is TRBV5-6 and J usage is TRBJ2-1; 8 nucleotides line up with TRBD1. Germline V gene data show CDR1 as SGHDT and CDR2 as YYEEEE. This CDR3 comprises 14 residues. V lost 3 bases and J lost 5; bases outside the gene matches: 4. DNA of the CDR3: TGTGCCAGCAGCTCGAGGACAGGGCACAATGAGCAGTTCTTC. Translating gives CASSSRTGHNEQFF.